The next 20 T cell receptor beta chains were all read from a single sample in a study of T cells in Graves' hyperthyroidism and ophthalmopathy. RNA transcripts were the template for amplifying TCR beta CDR3 regions. RT-PCR in the first round (using the HTBI primer set) targeted the TCR CDR3. One entry per CDR3 protein results from TCRdb running MiXCR on the multiplex PCR reads. Of about 520,000 distinct CDR3 sequences listed, roughly 25% were seen once; the top ten hold roughly 10%. The specimen was blood. Receptors originate from a young woman with Graves' ophthalmopathy.

Worth noting for this clonotype: A much larger clone is a single base away; this may be a read error. The V gene is TRBV6-1, the J gene TRBJ1-2; D is unclear. Trimming pared 10 bases from V and 4 bases from J, leaving 19 bases between. CDR3 size: 14 residues. Germline V CDR1 and CDR2: MNHNS, SASEGT. The CDR3 is CATRSRVTGYGYTF. In nucleotides, the CDR3 is TGTGCCACCAGGAGTAGGGTAACGGGCTATGGCTACACCTTC.

This clonotype has at least ten counts. V gene TRBV12-3 or TRBV12-4 combines with J gene TRBJ2-7; TRBD2 aligns across 8 bases. This CDR3 region has 14 residues. The ends lost 3 bases at V and 4 bases at J; junction bases unmatched: 5. CDR3: CASSFAGGVYEQYF. In nucleotides, the CDR3 is TGTGCCAGCAGTTTTGCGGGGGGAGTTTACGAGCAGTACTTC.

In its sample, this clonotype was seen many times. V usage is TRBV12-3 or TRBV12-4 and J usage is TRBJ1-5, with 9 bases matching TRBD1. This CDR3 has 15 amino acids. With V trimmed by 1 base and J by 4 bases, 2 bases remained unmatched. The CDR3 loop is CASSLVGTGNQPQHF. In DNA, the CDR3 is TGTGCCAGCAGTTTAGTGGGGACAGGGAATCAGCCCCAGCATTTT.

This clonotype was observed many times. In nucleotides, the CDR3 is TGTGCCAGTTTCTCGCCGTTCGGGACAGGGGAGAAAGGCTATGGCTACACCTTC. Its translation is CASFSPFGTGEKGYGYTF. This chain uses TRBV6-4 with TRBJ1-2; TRBD1 matches at 10 bases. This CDR3 has 18 amino acids. Germline V gene sequence: CDR1 MRHNA, CDR2 SNTAGT. Losses at the gene ends were 9 bases for V and 4 bases for J; bases not matched to a gene: 20.

In this sample, this clonotype turned up many times. V gene TRBV6-5 combines with J gene TRBJ2-7; D unclear. Looked up from germline, CDR1 is MNHEY and CDR2 is SVGAGI. Deletions cut 4 bases from V and 6 bases from J, with 7 bases between. The CDR3 has 11 amino acids. CDR3 coding DNA: TGTGCCAGCAGTTGGAACCGCGAGCAGTACTTC. This gives the protein CASSWNREQYF.

The CDR3 bases are TGCAGTGCTAAAGGACAGGGCGGCAATCAGCCCCAGCATTTT. It translates to CSAKGQGGNQPQHF. The chain links TRBV20-1 to TRBJ1-5; 8 nucleotides match TRBD1. J lost 2 bases, V lost 4 bases, and 4 bases had no gene match. The CDR3 length is 14 residues. The V gene's germline CDR1 is DFQATT and CDR2 SNEGSKA (reference sequence).

This clonotype has ten or more counts. The rearrangement joins TRBV12-3 or TRBV12-4 to TRBJ2-7; D is unresolved. This CDR3 is 14 amino acids long. The germline V and J ends were trimmed by 0 bases and 5 bases, with 11 bases remaining between them. In DNA form, the CDR3 reads TGTGCCAGCAGTTTAGCTGTCGTAGGGAACGAGCAGTACTTC. This translates into CASSLAVVGNEQYF.

Comment on this clonotype: A junction boundary mismatches the germline segment, possibly from a read error. The CDR3 sequence is CASSFGGGRGAFF. The CDR3 nucleotides are TGTGCCAGTAGTTTCGGAGGGGGCCGGGGGGCTTTCTTT. J is TRBJ1-1 and V is TRBV12-3 or TRBV12-4; TRBD1 matches 7 bases. The CDR3 runs 13 residues.

Many counts were recorded for this clonotype. This rearrangement joins TRBV27 to TRBJ1-6; D call uncertain. Trimming removed 0 bases from V and 2 bases from J, with 8 bases in between. Germline V gene sequence: CDR1 MNHEY, CDR2 SMNVEV (reference sequence). The length of the CDR3 is 16 residues. The CDR3 DNA reads TGTGCCAGCAGTTTATCGGAAGAAGCCTATAATTCACCCCTCCACTTT. It encodes CASSLSEEAYNSPLHF.

This clonotype was observed at least ten times. The chain has TRBV12-3 or TRBV12-4 and TRBJ1-1; TRBD1 matches 9 bases. J lost 3 bases, V lost 5 bases, and 7 bases had no gene match. This CDR3 is built from 15 residues. CDR3: CASSIRDRADTEAFF. CDR3 nucleotide sequence: TGTGCCAGCAGTATCCGGGACAGGGCTGACACTGAAGCTTTCTTT.

The chain links TRBV27 to TRBJ2-7; D may match TRBD1 or TRBD2 (7 bases each). The V end was cut by 2 bases, the J end by 1 base, with 12 bases between. The V gene's germline CDR1 is MNHEY and CDR2 SMNVEV (reference sequence). CDR3 size: 15 residues. CDR3 amino acids: CASSLVQGGSYEQYF. DNA for the CDR3: TGTGCCAGCAGTTTAGTCCAGGGGGGGTCCTACGAGCAGTACTTC.

This clonotype has ten or more counts. The chain joins TRBV5-1 to TRBJ1-1; D is uncertain. The CDR3 contains 14 residues. Germline values: CDR1 SGHRS, CDR2 YFSETQ. V shed 2 bases and J shed 4 bases, with 12 bases lying between them. CDR3 bases: TGCGCCAGCAGCTTATGGGCGGGCAGCACTGAAGCTTTCTTT. Translating it yields CASSLWAGSTEAFF.

This clonotype has a handful of counts. The chain joins TRBV30 to TRBJ2-6; TRBD1 matches at 9 bases. V shed 2 bases, J shed 2 bases, and the junction held 10 bases outside the gene matches. CDR3 length: 18 amino acids. The germline CDR1 and CDR2 sequences are GTSNPN and SVGIG (reference sequence). The CDR3 nucleotides are TGTGCCTGGAGTTCGGGGACAGGGTTGAGGGCTGGGGCCAACGTCCTGACTTTC. This codes for CAWSSGTGLRAGANVLTF.

This chain connects TRBV7-2 to TRBJ1-1, with D hard to call. Germline V lookup: CDR1 SGHTA, CDR2 FQGNSA. Trimming left V 4 bases short and J 1 base short, with 7 bases between. The CDR3 sequence is 13 residues long. CDR3 loop: CASSWSPNTEAFF. CDR3 sequence (DNA): TGTGCCAGCAGCTGGAGCCCGAACACTGAAGCTTTCTTT. Full variable domain (outside the CDR3, taken from reference TRBV7-2 and TRBJ1-1): GAGVSQSPSNKVTEKGKDVELRCDPISGHTALYWYRQSLGQGLEFLIYFQGNSAPDKSGLPSDRFSAERTGGSVSTLTIQRTQQEDSAVYLCASSWSPNTEAFFGQGTRLTVV.

This clonotype was detected a few times. This rearrangement joins TRBV5-1 to TRBJ1-1, with D uncertain. The CDR3 totals 14 residues. CDR1 and CDR2 from the germline V gene are SGHRS and YFSETQ. V gave up 0 bases and J gave up 0 bases, with 6 bases separating them. CDR3 DNA sequence: TGCGCCAGCAGCTTGGATGCTCTGAACACTGAAGCTTTCTTT. It is translated as CASSLDALNTEAFF.

The chain couples TRBV20-1 to TRBJ2-5; 8 bases are shared with TRBD2. J lost 5 bases, V lost 0 bases, and 11 bases had no gene match. Germline assignment: CDR1 DFQATT and CDR2 SNEGSKA (reference sequence). The CDR3 runs to 16 residues. DNA for the CDR3: TGCAGTGCTAGAGATTTTGGGCGACTAGCGTTTGAGACCCAGTACTTC. Protein: CSARDFGRLAFETQYF.

This clonotype was counted many times. This sequence joins TRBV20-1 and TRBJ1-5, with unresolved D. Germline V CDR1 and CDR2: DFQATT, SNEGSKA (reference sequence). The CDR3 covers 13 residues. V lost 7 bases to trimming and J lost 0 bases, with 10 bases between them. The CDR3 loop is CSVEDDSNQPQHF. The CDR3 nucleotides are TGCAGTGTTGAGGATGATAGCAATCAGCCCCAGCATTTT.

As DNA, the CDR3 is TGCAGTGCTAGTAGGACTAGCGGGGAGACCCAGTACTTC. Residues: CSASRTSGETQYF. This chain joins TRBV20-1 and TRBJ2-5, with TRBD2 identical over 11 bases. CDR1 and CDR2 from the germline V gene are DFQATT and SNEGSKA (reference sequence). Unmatched junction bases numbered 2, after V lost 3 bases and J lost 5 bases. The CDR3 runs 13 residues.

The sample holds many counts of this clonotype. The rearrangement links TRBV30 to TRBJ2-7; TRBD1 aligns across 9 bases. V lost 0 bases, J lost 3 bases, and 3 bases stayed unmatched. The CDR3 sequence is 14 residues long. Germline assignment: CDR1 GTSNPN and CDR2 SVGIG (reference sequence). CDR3 DNA sequence: TGTGCCTGGAGTGTAGGGACAGGGTACTACGAGCAGTACTTC. It encodes CAWSVGTGYYEQYF.

To note about this clonotype: Just one base apart from a much larger clone, this may be a read error. The gene calls are TRBV27 and TRBJ2-7; no definite D call. Looked up from germline, CDR1 is MNHEY and CDR2 is SMNVEV (reference sequence). The CDR3 runs to 15 residues. The V gene lost 2 bases and the J gene lost 1 base, with 12 bases spanning the gap. Here the CDR3 DNA reads TGTGCCAGCAGTTTAAAAGGGTTGGGATCCTACGAGCAGTACGTC. Translating it yields CASSLKGLGSYEQYV.